This TCR beta chain was captured by sequencing in a study of blood T cell repertoires in COVID-19. Study context: Nucleic acid was either cDNA or gDNA, and it came from T cells, B-cell-depleted T cells, or PBMCs.

Per the authors' pipeline: Reference gene primers were amplified, and this amplification served to estimate nucleated cell counts. TCRdb's table, derived via immunoSEQ multiplex PCR, lists solely in-frame clones and lacks some. V, J and clone size derive from that table, while D and trimming were established from the DNA sequence. The data hold about 210,000 clones, with about 87% observed a single time. V lost 4 bases and J 1 base, leaving 14 bases between the germline ends. The CDR3 extends over 16 amino acids. Germline CDR1 SGHRS, CDR2 YFSETQ. The TCR was taken from a man between 70 and 80 years old with acute or convalescent COVID-19. The J gene is TRBJ2-2, the V gene TRBV5-1; D perhaps matches TRBD2 (6 bases). What was sequenced was peripheral blood. The CDR3 DNA follows: TGCGCCAGCAGCCCCGGGGGTAGCGAGAACACCGGGGAGCTGTTTTTT. It specifies CASSPGGSENTGELFF.